The source of this T cell receptor beta chain is a study of T cells in localized non-small cell lung cancer. Broader study findings: The study sequenced only one region of the tumor. As a result, intratumor heterogeneity could not be excluded and remains possible.

Measured with immunoSEQ multiplex PCR; TCRdb has only the in-frame clones, and not every one. The data show 20,000 to 25,000 clones, with 85% to 90% seen just once and 13% held by the top ten. The CDR3 consists of 15 residues. In germline, CDR1 is SGHDT, CDR2 YYEEEE. To note about this clone: Its antigen is as yet unknown. Mismatch with germline at one junction end may stem from a read error. Different DNA sequences within this sample yield the same CDR3.

This TCR came from a male donor aged 60 or older with stage I lung adenocarcinoma. The chain combines TRBV5-6 with TRBJ2-7; 9 nucleotides match TRBD1. The sample consisted of peripheral blood, taken before any cancer treatment. The CDR3 region has the DNA TGTGCTAGCAGCTTCACAGGGGGCGGAACCTACGAGCAGTACTTC. Amino acid sequence: CASSFTGGGTYEQYF.